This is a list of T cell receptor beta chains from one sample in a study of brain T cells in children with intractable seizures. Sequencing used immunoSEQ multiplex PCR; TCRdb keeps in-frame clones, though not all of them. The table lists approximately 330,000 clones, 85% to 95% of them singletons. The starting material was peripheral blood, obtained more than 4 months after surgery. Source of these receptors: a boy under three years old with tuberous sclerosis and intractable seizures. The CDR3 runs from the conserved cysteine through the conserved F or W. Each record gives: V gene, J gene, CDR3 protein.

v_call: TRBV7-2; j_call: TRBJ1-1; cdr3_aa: CASSLEGGTAGGVEAFF
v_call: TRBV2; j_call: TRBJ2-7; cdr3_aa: CASITGQGDNEQYF
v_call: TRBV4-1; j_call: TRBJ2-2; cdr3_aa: CASSQELAGELFF
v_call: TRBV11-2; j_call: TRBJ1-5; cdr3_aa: CASSLDRAQPQHF
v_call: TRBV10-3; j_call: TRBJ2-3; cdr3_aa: CAISDISGRGSTDTQYF
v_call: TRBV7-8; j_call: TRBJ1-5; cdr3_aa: CASSLEAFLSNQPQHF
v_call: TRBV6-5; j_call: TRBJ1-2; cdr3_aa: CASRAANYGYTF
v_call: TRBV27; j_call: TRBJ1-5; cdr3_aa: CASSLLVLVNQPQHF
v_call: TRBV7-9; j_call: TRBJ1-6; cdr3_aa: CASSLVQPAGRSPLHF
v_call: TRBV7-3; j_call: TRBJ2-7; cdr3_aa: CASSLSQGYEQYF
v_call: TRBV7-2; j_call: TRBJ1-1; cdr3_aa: CASSSGQGINTEAFF
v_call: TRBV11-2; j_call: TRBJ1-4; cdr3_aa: CASSLVPRGSNEKLFF
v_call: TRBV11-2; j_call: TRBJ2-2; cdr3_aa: CASSPRGNTGELFF
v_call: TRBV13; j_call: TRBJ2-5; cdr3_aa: CASSLEETQYF
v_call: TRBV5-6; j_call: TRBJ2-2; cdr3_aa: CASSFGEGTGELFF
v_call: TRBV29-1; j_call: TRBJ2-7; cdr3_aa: CSVEGTEHSYEQYF
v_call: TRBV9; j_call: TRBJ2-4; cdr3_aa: CASSPTEGDLKNIQYF
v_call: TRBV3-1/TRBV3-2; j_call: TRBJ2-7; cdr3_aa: CASSQYAGGEVEQYF
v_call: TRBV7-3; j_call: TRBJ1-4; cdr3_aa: CASLVGIPNEKLFF
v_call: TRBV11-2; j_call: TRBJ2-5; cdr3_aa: CASSLGLRGGASETQYF
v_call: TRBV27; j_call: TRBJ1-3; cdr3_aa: CASSPWDSSNTIYF
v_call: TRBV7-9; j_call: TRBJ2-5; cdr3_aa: CASSHRDFGQETQYF
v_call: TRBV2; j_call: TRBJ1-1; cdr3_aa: CASSEGGEAFF
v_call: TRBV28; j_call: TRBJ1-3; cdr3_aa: CASSLVFGGTIYF
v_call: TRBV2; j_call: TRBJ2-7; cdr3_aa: CASSPTSGGYEQYF
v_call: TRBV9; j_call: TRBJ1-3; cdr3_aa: CASSQSTGAYSGNTIYF
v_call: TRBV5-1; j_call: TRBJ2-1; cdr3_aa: CASSLVGGGARNEQFF
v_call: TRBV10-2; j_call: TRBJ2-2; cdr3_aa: CASSVGLAGELFF
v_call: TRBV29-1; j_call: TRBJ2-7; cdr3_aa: CSVEQGSPYEQYF
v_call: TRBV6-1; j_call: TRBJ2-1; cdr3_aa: CASSEGMGQGNNEQFF
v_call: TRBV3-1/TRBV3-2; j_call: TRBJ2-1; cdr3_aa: CASSPGLKNEQFF
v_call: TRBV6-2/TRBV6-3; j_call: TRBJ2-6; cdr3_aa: CASSYSGANVLTF
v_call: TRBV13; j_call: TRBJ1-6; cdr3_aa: CASSPMAPRGPNSPLHF
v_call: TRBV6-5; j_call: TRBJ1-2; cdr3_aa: CASSSFRSQGNYGYTF
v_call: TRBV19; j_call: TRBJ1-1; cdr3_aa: CASKSTEAFF
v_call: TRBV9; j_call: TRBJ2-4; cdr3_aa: CASSPGPSSGKNIQYF
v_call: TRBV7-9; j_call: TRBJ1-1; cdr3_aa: CASSLKGLNTEAFF
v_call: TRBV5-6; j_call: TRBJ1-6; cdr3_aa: CASSLGGLDNSPLHF
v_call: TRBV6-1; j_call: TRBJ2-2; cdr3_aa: CASSEVWNTGELFF